The 30 T cell receptor beta chains presented below share a single source sample, sequenced in a study of radiation and T cells in renal cell carcinoma. The time point was: baseline pretreatment blood. Described treatment: 15 Gy SBRT to primary tumor, nephrectomy 4 weeks later. Here immunoSEQ multiplex PCR was the method, and the copy in TCRdb shows in-frame clones only, minus some. This sample has approximately 120,000 clones, with roughly 80% found just once. Sequences were derived from blood, sampled from a patient whose treatment included radiotherapy and nephrectomy. These receptors were obtained from a woman aged 55-69 years with renal cell carcinoma.

Worth noting for this clone: One junction end disagrees with the germline gene, perhaps due to a read error. The V call is TRBV6-1, the J call TRBJ2-6, with D tentatively TRBD1 (5 bases). Germline V lookup: CDR1 MNHNS, CDR2 SASEGT. This CDR3 region has 15 residues. CDR3 residues: CASREGAGGANVLTF. For the CDR3, the DNA is TGTGCCAGCAGGGAAGGGGCTGGTGGGGCCAACGTCCTGACTTTC.

V usage is TRBV28 and J usage is TRBJ1-2, with 7 positions matching TRBD1. The junction had 5 bases not matched to a gene; V was cut back by 3 bases and J by 7 bases. Germline lookup yields CDR1 MDHEN and CDR2 SYDVKM. CDR3 length: 13 amino acids. The CDR3 here is CASSFTGARGYTF. CDR3 in DNA: TGTGCCAGCAGTTTTACAGGGGCCCGTGGCTACACCTTC.

This chain joins TRBV29-1 and TRBJ2-5, with TRBD1 as a possible D gene (5 bases). The DNA end favors TRBJ2-7, so the J call may be wrong. CDR1 SQVTM and CDR2 ANQGSEA come from the germline V gene. The CDR3 sequence is 12 residues long. The CDR3 DNA reads as TGCAGCGTTGGCAGGGCGCCCTACGAGCAGTACTTC. It is translated as CSVGRAPYEQYF.

This clone was counted only a few times. The chain carries TRBV11-2 and TRBJ1-6; D ambiguous. Germline V gene lookup returns CDR1 SGHAT and CDR2 FQNNGV. The CDR3 totals 14 residues. The V end was cut by 5 bases, the J end by 8 bases, with 13 bases between. The CDR3 is CASSPGVADSPLHF. CDR3 sequence (DNA): TGTGCCAGCAGCCCCGGGGTGGCAGATTCACCCCTCCACTTT.

In nucleotides, the CDR3 is TGTGCCAGCAGTTTACCGTTGTCCAGGGCCAATGAGCAGTTCTTC. Protein sequence: CASSLPLSRANEQFF. The chain joins TRBV27 to TRBJ2-1; TRBD1 might be the D (5 bases). The CDR3 extends over 15 amino acids. V shed 2 bases and J shed 6 bases, with 14 bases lying between them. CDR1 and CDR2 (germline): MNHEY, SMNVEV (reference sequence).

The chain joins TRBV7-2 to TRBJ2-7; the match to TRBD1 covers 10 bases. There are 16 residues in the CDR3. Germline values: CDR1 SGHTA, CDR2 FQGNSA. Trimming at V came to 5 bases and at J to 7 bases, leaving 14 bases not matched to a gene. The CDR3 DNA is TGTGCCAGCAGCCCCTCGACAGGGGGCTCTTTGAGGGAGCAGTACTTC. The encoded protein is CASSPSTGGSLREQYF.

V usage is TRBV21-1 and J usage is TRBJ1-1; the D call TRBD1 from the table was never checked on the DNA. TRBV21-1 is listed as a pseudogene. The CDR3 has 15 amino acids. The CDR3: CASSKPGQADTEAFF. CDR3 in DNA: TGTGCCAGCAGCAAACCGGGACAGGCCGACACTGAAGCTTTCTTT.

The chain recombines TRBV7-9 with TRBJ2-3; tentative D call: TRBD2 (6 bases). The CDR3 spans 15 residues. Germline V lookup: CDR1 SEHNR, CDR2 FQNEAQ (reference sequence). The V end was cut by 5 bases, the J end by 3 bases, with 15 bases between. The CDR3 is CASSKPGLQTDTQYF. As DNA, the CDR3 is TGTGCCAGCAGCAAACCGGGACTTCAAACAGATACGCAGTATTTT. The variable domain in full, completed from reference TRBV7-9 and TRBJ2-3, reads DTGVSQNPRHKITKRGQNVTFRCDPISEHNRLYWYRQTLGQGPEFLTYFQNEAQLEKSRLLSDRFSAERPKGSFSTLEIQRTEQGDSAMYLCASSKPGLQTDTQYFGPGTRLTVL.

This clone has more than one count but fewer than ten. The rearrangement joins TRBV6-4 to TRBJ2-2; D is undetermined. Trimming cost V 0 bases and J 5 bases, with 4 bases left between them. Germline-derived CDR1 and CDR2 are MRHNA and SNTAGT. The CDR3 has 13 residues. The chain's CDR3 is CASSDSGTGELFF. The CDR3 nucleotides are TGTGCCAGCAGTGACTCTGGGACCGGGGAGCTGTTTTTT.

The chain recombines TRBV18 with TRBJ1-3; TRBD1 aligns across 11 bases. Germline lookup yields CDR1 KGHSH and CDR2 LQKENI. V lost 3 bases and J lost 0; bases outside the gene matches: 4. The CDR3 sequence is 17 residues long. The CDR3: CASSPGTGGISGNTIYF. CDR3 DNA: TGTGCCAGCTCACCCGGGACAGGGGGGATCTCTGGAAACACCATATATTTT. The full variable domain, completed using reference TRBV18 and TRBJ1-3, is NAGVMQNPRHLVRRRGQEARLRCSPMKGHSHVYWYRQLPEEGLKFMVYLQKENIIDESGMPKERFSAEFPKEGPSILRIQQVVRGDSAAYFCASSPGTGGISGNTIYFGEGSWLTVV.

The chain is built from TRBV9 and TRBJ1-2; possible D gene TRBD1, 5 bases. V lost 10 bases to trimming and J lost 1 base, with 26 bases between them. From germline, CDR1 is SGDLS and CDR2 YYNGEE. This CDR3 has 17 residues. The CDR3 DNA is TGTGCCGGACTAAAATGGGACCGGGGTCAGGTTAACTATGGCTACACCTTC. Protein product: CAGLKWDRGQVNYGYTF.

This CDR3 is CASSLANRANYGYTF. The DNA of the CDR3 is TGTGCCAGCAGCTTAGCGAACAGGGCCAACTATGGCTACACCTTC. The V call is TRBV7-9, the J call TRBJ1-2; weak D call: TRBD1 (6 bases). The V end was cut by 0 bases, the J end by 2 bases, with 10 bases between. There are 15 residues in the CDR3. Per the germline V gene, CDR1 is SEHNR and CDR2 is FQNEAQ (reference sequence). The variable domain in full, with the rest retrieved from reference TRBV7-9 and TRBJ1-2, is DTGVSQNPRHKITKRGQNVTFRCDPISEHNRLYWYRQTLGQGPEFLTYFQNEAQLEKSRLLSDRFSAERPKGSFSTLEIQRTEQGDSAMYLCASSLANRANYGYTFGSGTRLTVV.

This sequence joins TRBV6-6 and TRBJ1-2, with D possibly matching TRBD1 (5 bases). Germline V lookup: CDR1 MNHNY, CDR2 SVGAGI (reference sequence). The V gene lost 0 bases and the J gene lost 4 bases, with 6 bases spanning the gap. This CDR3 region has 13 residues. The CDR3 region is CASSYSGLYGYTF. The CDR3 region has the DNA TGTGCCAGCAGTTACTCGGGGCTCTATGGCTACACCTTC.

This chain connects TRBV6-1 to TRBJ2-6; D is undetermined. CDR1 and CDR2 (germline): MNHNS, SASEGT. With 9 bases removed from V and 0 bases from J, the gap between germline ends came to 12 bases. The CDR3 spans 15 residues. As DNA, the CDR3 is TGTGCCAGTTCCTTGCAGAGCTCTGGGGCCAACGTCCTGACTTTC. Translated: CASSLQSSGANVLTF.

The chain employs TRBV2 and TRBJ2-7, with 11 positions matching TRBD1. This CDR3 spans 15 amino acids. Germline V gives CDR1 SNHLY, CDR2 FYNNEI. V lost 7 bases, J lost 3 bases, and 8 bases stayed unmatched. CDR3 DNA sequence: TGTGCCAGCAACTTGGGACAGGGGGTGATCTACGAGCAGTACTTC. As protein: CASNLGQGVIYEQYF. The full variable domain, in which reference TRBV2 and TRBJ2-7 provide the parts outside the CDR3, is EPEVTQTPSHQVTQMGQEVILRCVPISNHLYFYWYRQILGQKVEFLVSFYNNEISEKSEIFDDQFSVERPDGSNFTLKIRSTKLEDSAMYFCASNLGQGVIYEQYFGPGTRLTVT.

The chain couples TRBV18 to TRBJ1-1; D may be TRBD1 (6 bases). The germline V and J ends were trimmed by 2 bases and 1 base, with 8 bases remaining between them. The CDR3 has 14 residues. The V gene's germline CDR1 is KGHSH and CDR2 LQKENI. The CDR3 reads CASSPTGTNTEAFF. The CDR3 DNA follows: TGTGCCAGCTCACCAACAGGGACGAACACTGAAGCTTTCTTT.

This clone has a single count. This sequence joins TRBV29-1 and TRBJ2-5; 9 bases line up with TRBD2. This CDR3 has 13 residues. J lost 7 bases, V lost 4 bases, and 7 bases had no gene match. Germline assignment: CDR1 SQVTM and CDR2 ANQGSEA. CDR3 sequence: CSVASGGGGTQYF. CDR3 nucleotide sequence: TGCAGCGTTGCGTCAGGCGGGGGGGGGACCCAGTACTTC.

This clone was picked up one time. The chain combines TRBV14 with TRBJ1-1; D is unresolved. The V end was cut by 1 base, the J end by 2 bases, with 5 bases between. CDR3 length: 13 amino acids. CDR1 is SGHDN and CDR2 is FVKESK in the germline V gene. In DNA form, the CDR3 reads TGTGCCAGCAGCCAAGGCTCTAACACTGAAGCTTTCTTT. Its translation: CASSQGSNTEAFF.

The rearrangement uses TRBV7-2 and TRBJ2-5; D gene unclear. The germline V gene has CDR1 SGHTA and CDR2 FQGNSA. Trimming stripped 4 bases from V and 4 bases from J, with 7 bases between. This CDR3 is 12 amino acids long. CDR3 sequence (DNA): TGTGCCAGCAGCTCGCTGCCAGAGACCCAGTACTTC. Protein sequence: CASSSLPETQYF.

This chain connects TRBV10-2 to TRBJ1-6; D unresolved. With 4 bases removed from V and 15 bases from J, the gap between germline ends came to 19 bases. This CDR3 has 14 amino acids. Germline V gives CDR1 WSHSY, CDR2 SAAADI. CDR3 region: CASSGQLERTVLHF. CDR3 DNA: TGCGCCAGCAGTGGTCAGCTCGAAAGAACGGTCCTCCACTTT.

Worth noting for this clone: Other DNA sequences in the sample encode the same CDR3. The chain has TRBV28 and TRBJ2-7; D is ambiguous. This CDR3 is built from 12 residues. Trimming shortened V by 5 bases and J by 3 bases, and 8 bases separated the two germline ends. Germline V gene data show CDR1 as MDHEN and CDR2 as SYDVKM. The CDR3 region has the DNA TGTGCCAGCAGTCCCCCGAGCTACGAGCAGTACTTC. It codes for CASSPPSYEQYF.

The gene calls are TRBV9 and TRBJ2-7; TRBD1 is a possible D gene (5 bases). The V end was cut by 4 bases, the J end by 4 bases, with 21 bases between. Germline CDR1 and CDR2: SGDLS and YYNGEE. The length of the CDR3 is 16 residues. CDR3: CASSTTNFGASYEQYF. The CDR3, as DNA: TGTGCCAGCAGCACCACAAATTTTGGGGCCTCGTACGAGCAGTACTTC.

The chain recombines TRBV7-2 with TRBJ1-2, with D perhaps matching TRBD1 (5 bases). Germline loops: CDR1 SGHTA, CDR2 FQGNSA. This CDR3 is built from 15 residues. V was shortened by 4 bases and J by 7 bases, with 19 bases between the two germline ends. The CDR3: CASSSDGAGMRGYTF. The CDR3, as DNA: TGTGCCAGCAGCTCGGACGGGGCGGGGATGCGTGGCTACACCTTC.

The V gene is TRBV5-4, the J gene TRBJ1-2, with 8 bases identical to TRBD1. The CDR3 consists of 13 residues. V lost 4 bases and J lost 7; bases outside the gene matches: 6. The germline V gene encodes CDR1 SGHNT and CDR2 YYREEE (reference sequence). The CDR3 protein is CASSQQGASGYTF. DNA of the CDR3: TGTGCCAGCAGCCAGCAGGGGGCTTCTGGCTACACCTTC.

This clone was detected only a few times. The chain couples TRBV6-5 to TRBJ1-6; D gene unclear. The V end lost 5 bases, the J end lost 7 bases, and 6 bases lay between the germline ends. The germline V gene has CDR1 MNHEY and CDR2 SVGAGI. The CDR3 totals 12 residues. The CDR3 region has the DNA TGTGCCAGCAGTCTTTTAAATTCACCCCTCCACTTT. It codes for CASSLLNSPLHF.

The V call is TRBV2, the J call TRBJ1-2; TRBD1 aligns across 7 bases. J gave up 6 bases and V 2 bases, and 6 bases lay outside the gene matches. This CDR3 has 14 residues. Germline CDR1 reads SNHLY; CDR2 reads FYNNEI. The chain's CDR3 is CASSETLTGDGYTF. The CDR3 DNA follows: TGTGCCAGCAGTGAAACCTTAACAGGGGATGGCTACACCTTC.

The rearrangement links TRBV11-2 to TRBJ1-1; a possible D gene is TRBD1 (5 bases). Trimming took off 3 bases at V and 0 bases at J, with 8 bases between the two ends. The CDR3 loop spans 14 amino acids. Germline-derived CDR1 and CDR2 are SGHAT and FQNNGV. This chain's CDR3 is CASSFGTVNTEAFF. The CDR3, as DNA: TGTGCCAGCAGCTTCGGGACGGTGAACACTGAAGCTTTCTTT.

V gene TRBV10-3 combines with J gene TRBJ1-5; D uncertain. V was clipped by 4 bases and J by 0 bases, with 4 bases between them. Germline-derived CDR1 and CDR2 are ENHRY and SYGVKD. The CDR3 consists of 13 residues. CDR3 amino acids: CAISGDSNQPQHF. The CDR3 DNA sequence: TGTGCCATCAGTGGGGATAGCAATCAGCCCCAGCATTTT.

This clone was picked up one time. V gene TRBV6-1 combines with J gene TRBJ2-7; D may be TRBD1 (6 bases). The germline CDR1 and CDR2 sequences are MNHNS and SASEGT. Trimming took off 2 bases at V and 2 bases at J, with 10 bases between the two ends. The CDR3 is made up of 14 amino acids. The CDR3 region is CASSELGQTYEQYF. The CDR3 DNA follows: TGTGCCAGCAGTGAACTCGGACAGACCTACGAGCAGTACTTC.

The chain has TRBV6-1 and TRBJ2-5; the D gene is possibly TRBD2 (6 bases). Trimming stripped 7 bases from V and 7 bases from J, with 22 bases between. Germline V lookup: CDR1 MNHNS, CDR2 SASEGT. The CDR3 is 15 amino acids. The CDR3 nucleotides are TGTGCCAGCACTCCTTCCCGGGGCCTGGAGGGGACCCAGTACTTC. As protein: CASTPSRGLEGTQYF.